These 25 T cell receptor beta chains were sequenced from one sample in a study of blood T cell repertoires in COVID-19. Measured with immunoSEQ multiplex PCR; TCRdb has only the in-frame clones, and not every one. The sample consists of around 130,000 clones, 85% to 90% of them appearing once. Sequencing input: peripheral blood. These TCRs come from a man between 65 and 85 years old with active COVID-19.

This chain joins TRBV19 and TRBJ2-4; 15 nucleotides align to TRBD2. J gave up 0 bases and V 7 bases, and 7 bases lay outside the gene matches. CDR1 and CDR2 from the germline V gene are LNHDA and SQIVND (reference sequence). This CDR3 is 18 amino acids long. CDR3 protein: CASIRTSGRALAKNIQYF. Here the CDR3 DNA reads TGTGCCAGTATCCGGACTAGCGGGAGGGCACTAGCCAAAAACATTCAGTACTTC. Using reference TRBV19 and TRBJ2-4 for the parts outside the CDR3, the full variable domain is DGGITQSPKYLFRKEGQNVTLSCEQNLNHDAMYWYRQDPGQGLRLIYYSQIVNDFQKGDIAEGYSVSREKKESFPLTVTSAQKNPTAFYLCASIRTSGRALAKNIQYFGAGTRLSVL.

The CDR3 loop is CASSLVTGRGNEQYF. Here the CDR3 DNA reads TGTGCCAGCAGCTTGGTAACAGGGAGGGGGAACGAGCAGTACTTC. The chain joins TRBV7-2 to TRBJ2-7, with D possibly TRBD2 on 7 matching bases. The V gene's germline CDR1 is SGHTA and CDR2 FQGNSA. This CDR3 is 15 amino acids long. V lost 3 bases and J 5 bases, leaving 17 bases between the germline ends.

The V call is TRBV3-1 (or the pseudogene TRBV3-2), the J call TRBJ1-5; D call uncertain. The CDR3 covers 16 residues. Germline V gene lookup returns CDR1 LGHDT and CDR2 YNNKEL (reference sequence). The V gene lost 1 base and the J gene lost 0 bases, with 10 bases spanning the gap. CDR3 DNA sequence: TGTGCCAGCAGCCAAGGACAAGGACTTAGCAATCAGCCCCAGCATTTT. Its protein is CASSQGQGLSNQPQHF.

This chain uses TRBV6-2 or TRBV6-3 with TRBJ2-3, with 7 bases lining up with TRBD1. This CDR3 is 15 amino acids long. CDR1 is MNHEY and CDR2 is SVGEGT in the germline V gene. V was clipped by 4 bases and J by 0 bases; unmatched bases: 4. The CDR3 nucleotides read TGTGCCAGCAGTTTATCCAGGGGGAGCACAGATACGCAGTATTTT. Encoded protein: CASSLSRGSTDTQYF.

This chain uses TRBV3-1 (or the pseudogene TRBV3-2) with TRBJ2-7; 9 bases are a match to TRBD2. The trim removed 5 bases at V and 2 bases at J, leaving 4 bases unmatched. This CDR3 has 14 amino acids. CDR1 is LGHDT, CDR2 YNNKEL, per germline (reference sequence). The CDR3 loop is CASSSSGTPYEQYF. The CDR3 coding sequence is TGTGCCAGCAGCTCTAGCGGGACCCCCTACGAGCAGTACTTC.

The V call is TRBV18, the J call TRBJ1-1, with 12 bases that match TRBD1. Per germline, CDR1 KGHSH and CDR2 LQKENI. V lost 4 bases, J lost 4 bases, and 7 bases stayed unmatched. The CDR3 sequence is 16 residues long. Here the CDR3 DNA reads TGTGCCAGCTCACAGGGACAGGGGGCGAGGAGCACTGAAGCTTTCTTT. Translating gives CASSQGQGARSTEAFF.

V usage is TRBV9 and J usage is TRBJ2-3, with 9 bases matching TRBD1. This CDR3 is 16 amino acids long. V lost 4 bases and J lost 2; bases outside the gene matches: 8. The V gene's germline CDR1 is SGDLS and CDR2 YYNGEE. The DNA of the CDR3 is TGTGCCAGCAGCCAGTCCGGGACAGGGACCACAGATACGCAGTATTTT. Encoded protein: CASSQSGTGTTDTQYF.

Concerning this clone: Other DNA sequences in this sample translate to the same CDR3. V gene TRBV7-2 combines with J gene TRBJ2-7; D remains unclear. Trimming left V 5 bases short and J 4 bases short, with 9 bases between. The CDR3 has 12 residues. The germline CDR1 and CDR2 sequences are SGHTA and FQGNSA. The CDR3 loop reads CASSPSGYEQYF. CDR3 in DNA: TGTGCCAGCAGCCCTAGTGGGTACGAGCAGTACTTC.

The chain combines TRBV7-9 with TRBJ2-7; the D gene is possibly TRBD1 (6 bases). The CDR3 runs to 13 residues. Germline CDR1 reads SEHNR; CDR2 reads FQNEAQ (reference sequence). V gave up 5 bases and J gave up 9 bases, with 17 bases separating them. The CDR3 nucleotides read TGTGCCAGCAGCCTATCACAGGGTAAAGCGCAGTACTTC. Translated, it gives CASSLSQGKAQYF.

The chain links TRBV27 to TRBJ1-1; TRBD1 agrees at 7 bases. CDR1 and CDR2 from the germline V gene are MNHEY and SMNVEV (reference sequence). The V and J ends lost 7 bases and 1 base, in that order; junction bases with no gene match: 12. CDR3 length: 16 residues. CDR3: CASTPRVGTANTEAFF. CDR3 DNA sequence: TGTGCCAGCACCCCCCGGGTTGGGACAGCGAACACTGAAGCTTTCTTT.

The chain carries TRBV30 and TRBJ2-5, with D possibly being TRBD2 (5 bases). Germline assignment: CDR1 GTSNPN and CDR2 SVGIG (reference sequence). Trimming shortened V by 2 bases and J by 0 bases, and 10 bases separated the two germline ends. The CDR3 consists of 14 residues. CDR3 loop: CAWSLRRYQETQYF. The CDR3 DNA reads TGTGCCTGGAGTCTTCGGAGGTACCAAGAGACCCAGTACTTC.

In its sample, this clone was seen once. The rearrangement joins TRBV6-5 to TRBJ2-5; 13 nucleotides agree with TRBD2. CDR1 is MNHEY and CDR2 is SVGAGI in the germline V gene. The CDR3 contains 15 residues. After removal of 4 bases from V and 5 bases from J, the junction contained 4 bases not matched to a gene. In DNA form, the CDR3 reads TGTGCCAGCAGTTCCTCGGGACTAGCGGGGGAGACCCAGTACTTC. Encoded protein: CASSSSGLAGETQYF.

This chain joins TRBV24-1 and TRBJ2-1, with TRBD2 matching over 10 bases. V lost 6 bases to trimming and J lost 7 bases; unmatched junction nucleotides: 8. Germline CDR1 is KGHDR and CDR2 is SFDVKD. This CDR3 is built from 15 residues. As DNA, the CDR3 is TGTGCCACCAGTTTATCCGGGACTAGCGTGAATGAGCAGTTCTTC. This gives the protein CATSLSGTSVNEQFF.

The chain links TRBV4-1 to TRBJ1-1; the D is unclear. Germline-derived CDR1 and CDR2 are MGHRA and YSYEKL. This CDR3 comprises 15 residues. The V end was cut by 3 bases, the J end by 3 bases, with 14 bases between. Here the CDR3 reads CASSHFVFGDTEAFF. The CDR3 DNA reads TGCGCCAGCAGCCACTTCGTCTTCGGGGACACTGAAGCTTTCTTT.

The DNA for the CDR3 is TGTGCCAGCTCACCACCGGACAGATGGGCTTTCTTT. Protein: CASSPPDRWAFF. The chain has TRBV18 and TRBJ1-1, with D maybe TRBD1 (6 bases). Trimming took 0 bases from V and 11 from J, leaving 10 bases between them. Germline V gene lookup returns CDR1 KGHSH and CDR2 LQKENI. This CDR3 spans 12 amino acids.

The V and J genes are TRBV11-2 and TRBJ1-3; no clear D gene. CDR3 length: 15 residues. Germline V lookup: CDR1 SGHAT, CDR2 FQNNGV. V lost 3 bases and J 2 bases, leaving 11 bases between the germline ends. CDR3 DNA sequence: TGTGCCAGCAGCTTGGAGGGAATAACTGGAAACACCATATATTTT. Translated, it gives CASSLEGITGNTIYF.

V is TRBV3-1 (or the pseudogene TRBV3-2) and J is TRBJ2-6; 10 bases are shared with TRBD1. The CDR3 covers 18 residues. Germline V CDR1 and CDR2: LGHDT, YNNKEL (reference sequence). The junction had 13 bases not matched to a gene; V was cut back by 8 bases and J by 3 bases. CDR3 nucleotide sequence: TGTGCCAGCGGCAAGGCGGGGACAGGGGTGCGTGGGGCCAACGTCCTGACTTTC. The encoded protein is CASGKAGTGVRGANVLTF.

CDR3 nucleotide sequence: TGTGCCAGCGGACCCCGGACAGGGAGGGGTCGGCCCCAGCATTTT. Translation: CASGPRTGRGRPQHF. The chain employs TRBV2 and TRBJ1-5, with 8 bases aligning to TRBD1. Per the germline V gene, CDR1 is SNHLY and CDR2 is FYNNEI. After removal of 8 bases from V and 9 bases from J, the junction contained 15 bases not matched to a gene. The CDR3 covers 15 residues.

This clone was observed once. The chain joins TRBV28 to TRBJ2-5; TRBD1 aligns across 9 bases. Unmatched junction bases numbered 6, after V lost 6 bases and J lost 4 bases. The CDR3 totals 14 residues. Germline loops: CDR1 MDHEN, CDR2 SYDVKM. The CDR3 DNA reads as TGTGCCAGCAGCCCTGGGACAGGGAGAGAGACCCAGTACTTC. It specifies CASSPGTGRETQYF.

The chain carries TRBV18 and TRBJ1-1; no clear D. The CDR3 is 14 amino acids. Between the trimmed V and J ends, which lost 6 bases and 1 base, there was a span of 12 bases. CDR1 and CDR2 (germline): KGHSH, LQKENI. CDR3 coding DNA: TGTGCCAGCTCCGTGGGTGCAGGGAACACTGAAGCTTTCTTT. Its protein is CASSVGAGNTEAFF.

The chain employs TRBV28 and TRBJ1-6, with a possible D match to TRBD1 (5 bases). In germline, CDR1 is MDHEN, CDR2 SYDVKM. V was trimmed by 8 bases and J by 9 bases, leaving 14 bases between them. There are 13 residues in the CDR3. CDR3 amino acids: CASLRGVGSPLHF. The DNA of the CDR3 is TGTGCCAGCCTACGGGGGGTTGGTTCACCCCTCCACTTT.

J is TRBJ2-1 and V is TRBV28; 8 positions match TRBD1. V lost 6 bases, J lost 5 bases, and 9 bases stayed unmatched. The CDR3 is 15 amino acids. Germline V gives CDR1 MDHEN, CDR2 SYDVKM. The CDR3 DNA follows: TGTGCCAGCAGATCAGGGGGCCTACAACACAATGAGCAGTTCTTC. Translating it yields CASRSGGLQHNEQFF.

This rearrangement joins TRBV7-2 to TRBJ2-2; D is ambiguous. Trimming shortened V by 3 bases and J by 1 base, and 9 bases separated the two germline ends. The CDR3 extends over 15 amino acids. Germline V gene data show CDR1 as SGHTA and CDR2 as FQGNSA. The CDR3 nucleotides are TGTGCCAGCAGCTTGGCGAGGATGAACACCGGGGAGCTGTTTTTT. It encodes CASSLARMNTGELFF. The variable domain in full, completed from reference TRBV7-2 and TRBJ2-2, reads GAGVSQSPSNKVTEKGKDVELRCDPISGHTALYWYRQSLGQGLEFLIYFQGNSAPDKSGLPSDRFSAERTGGSVSTLTIQRTQQEDSAVYLCASSLARMNTGELFFGEGSRLTVL.

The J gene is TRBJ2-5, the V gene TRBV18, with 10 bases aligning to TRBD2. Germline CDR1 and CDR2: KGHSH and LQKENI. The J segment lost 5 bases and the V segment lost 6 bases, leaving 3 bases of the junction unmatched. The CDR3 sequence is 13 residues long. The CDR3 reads CASSMGLAETQYF. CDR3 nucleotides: TGTGCCAGCTCTATGGGACTAGCGGAGACCCAGTACTTC.

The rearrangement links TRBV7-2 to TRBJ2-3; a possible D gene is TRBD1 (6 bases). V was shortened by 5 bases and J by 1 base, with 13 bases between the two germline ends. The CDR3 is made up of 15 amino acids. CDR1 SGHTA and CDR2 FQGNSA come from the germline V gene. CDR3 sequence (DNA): TGTGCCAGCAGCCCCCAGGGGCAGGGCACAGATACGCAGTATTTT. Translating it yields CASSPQGQGTDTQYF.